The 28 T cell receptor beta chains below all came from one sample that was sequenced in a study of cytomegalovirus exposure and HLA in healthy donors. Generated by immunoSEQ multiplex PCR, the TCRdb table keeps only in-frame clones and is missing some. The sample carries about 200,000 clones, roughly 80% recorded once. The sample consisted of PBMCs. The origin of the receptors is a young woman in good health and CMV-seronegative.

This chain connects TRBV30 to TRBJ1-1, with D maybe TRBD1 (5 bases). Germline V CDR1 and CDR2: GTSNPN, SVGIG (reference sequence). Trimming took 0 bases from V and 1 from J, leaving 12 bases between them. The CDR3 sequence is 15 residues long. CDR3 region: CAWSVAGLSNTEAFF. The CDR3 DNA follows: TGTGCCTGGAGTGTAGCAGGGTTGTCGAACACTGAAGCTTTCTTT.

The V gene is TRBV13, the J gene TRBJ1-6; weak D call: TRBD1 (5 bases). There are 16 residues in the CDR3. With 4 bases removed from V and 3 bases from J, the gap between germline ends came to 13 bases. The germline V gene encodes CDR1 PRHDT and CDR2 FYEKMQ (reference sequence). This CDR3 is CASSSRQGNYNSPLHF. The CDR3 DNA sequence: TGTGCCAGCAGCTCACGCCAGGGAAACTATAATTCACCCCTCCACTTT. Full variable domain (missing parts from reference TRBV13 and TRBJ1-6): AAGVIQSPRHLIKEKRETATLKCYPIPRHDTVYWYQQGPGQDPQFLISFYEKMQSDKGSIPDRFSAQQFSDYHSELNMSSLELGDSALYFCASSSRQGNYNSPLHFGNGTRLTVT.

This chain connects TRBV13 to TRBJ2-1; 10 nucleotides agree with TRBD1. The ends lost 3 bases at V and 8 bases at J; junction bases unmatched: 7. This CDR3 has 15 amino acids. Germline V gene sequence: CDR1 PRHDT, CDR2 FYEKMQ (reference sequence). CDR3 residues: CASSFRDRGLDEQFF. CDR3 nucleotide sequence: TGTGCCAGCAGCTTCCGGGACAGGGGTCTCGATGAGCAGTTCTTC.

The V and J genes are TRBV2 and TRBJ1-5, with 8 bases identical to TRBD1. CDR1 is SNHLY and CDR2 is FYNNEI in the germline V gene. The V and J ends lost 6 bases and 6 bases, in that order; junction bases with no gene match: 7. The CDR3 consists of 14 residues. CDR3 in DNA: TGTGCCAGCAGCGGACAGGGTATAAGTCAGCCCCAGCATTTT. It is translated as CASSGQGISQPQHF.

This chain uses TRBV5-1 with TRBJ2-3; TRBD2 matches 8 bases. CDR1 and CDR2 (germline): SGHRS, YFSETQ. The CDR3 contains 17 residues. Unmatched junction bases numbered 10, after V lost 4 bases and J lost 0 bases. The CDR3 spells CASSVQILAGSTDTQYF. The CDR3, as DNA: TGCGCCAGCAGCGTACAAATCTTAGCGGGGAGCACAGATACGCAGTATTTT. The whole variable domain, filled in from reference TRBV5-1 and TRBJ2-3, reads KAGVTQTPRYLIKTRGQQVTLSCSPISGHRSVSWYQQTPGQGLQFLFEYFSETQRNKGNFPGRFSGRQFSNSRSEMNVSTLELGDSALYLCASSVQILAGSTDTQYFGPGTRLTVL.

This clone came up once. This chain connects TRBV2 to TRBJ2-7; 13 bases map to TRBD2. The germline CDR1 and CDR2 sequences are SNHLY and FYNNEI. Trimming took 8 bases from V and 2 from J; bases not matched to a gene: 3. This CDR3 has 14 amino acids. CDR3 region: CASLGTSGTYEQYF. The CDR3 bases are TGTGCCAGCCTAGGGACTAGCGGGACCTACGAGCAGTACTTC.

This chain connects TRBV28 to TRBJ2-7; maybe TRBD1 (6 bases). CDR1 is MDHEN and CDR2 is SYDVKM in the germline V gene. This CDR3 is 12 amino acids long. The V and J ends lost 6 bases and 3 bases respectively, with 9 bases between them. CDR3: CASRSGVYEQYF. Written as DNA, the CDR3 is TGTGCCAGCAGGTCAGGGGTCTACGAGCAGTACTTC.

The CDR3 DNA reads as TGTGCCAGCAGCTTAGTCCAGCAGACCTACGGATCTGGAAACACCATATATTTT. Its protein is CASSLVQQTYGSGNTIYF. The chain has TRBV11-2 and TRBJ1-3; D is ambiguous. CDR1 and CDR2 (germline): SGHAT, FQNNGV. This CDR3 comprises 18 residues. The V end lost 1 base, the J end lost 1 base, and 17 bases lay between the germline ends.

This chain links TRBV6-1 with TRBJ1-1; D is possibly TRBD1 (6 bases). CDR1 and CDR2 (germline): MNHNS, SASEGT. This CDR3 contains 13 residues. V was pared by 0 bases and J by 4 bases, with 6 bases between. DNA for the CDR3: TGTGCCAGCAGTGAAGCAGGGGGCACTGAAGCTTTCTTT. It is translated as CASSEAGGTEAFF.

The chain joins TRBV11-2 to TRBJ1-6; possibly TRBD1 for D (5 bases). Germline lookup yields CDR1 SGHAT and CDR2 FQNNGV. The CDR3 is 15 amino acids. Trimming pared 1 base from V and 6 bases from J, leaving 10 bases between. CDR3 bases: TGTGCCAGCAGCTTAGGGGGCACAGCTAATTCACCCCTCCACTTT. This gives the protein CASSLGGTANSPLHF.

V and J are TRBV15 and TRBJ2-7; unclear D gene. Trimming cost V 0 bases and J 1 base, with 7 bases left between them. There are 14 residues in the CDR3. Germline CDR1 is LNHNV and CDR2 is YYDKDF (reference sequence). CDR3 region: CATSREGVSYEQYF. For the CDR3, the DNA is TGTGCCACCAGCAGAGAAGGAGTATCCTACGAGCAGTACTTC.

The V and J genes are TRBV2 and TRBJ1-1; D is unclear. Germline V gives CDR1 SNHLY, CDR2 FYNNEI. This CDR3 is built from 14 residues. V lost 5 bases and J 1 base, leaving 11 bases between the germline ends. The CDR3 is CASSRSRPNTEAFF. The CDR3 DNA reads as TGTGCCAGCAGTAGGAGCAGACCGAACACTGAAGCTTTCTTT.

This clone was seen a few times. The chain employs TRBV5-1 and TRBJ1-1; a weak D match, TRBD1 (6 bases). Deletions cut 4 bases from V and 10 bases from J, with 17 bases between. Germline V gene sequence: CDR1 SGHRS, CDR2 YFSETQ. The CDR3 loop spans 13 amino acids. The CDR3 region is CASSVTGSRGAFF. CDR3 coding DNA: TGCGCCAGCAGCGTTACAGGGAGCCGAGGAGCTTTCTTT.

J is TRBJ1-5 and V is TRBV2, with TRBD1 matching over 7 bases. The V gene end was trimmed by 7 bases and the J gene end by 1 base; junction bases not matched to a gene: 7. Germline assignment: CDR1 SNHLY and CDR2 FYNNEI. The CDR3 is 15 amino acids. As DNA, the CDR3 is TGTGCCAGCACGAGACAGGGCCTAAGCAATCAGCCCCAGCATTTT. It specifies CASTRQGLSNQPQHF.

The chain couples TRBV5-1 to TRBJ2-7, with a possible D match to TRBD1 (6 bases). Germline V gives CDR1 SGHRS, CDR2 YFSETQ. V lost 7 bases to trimming and J lost 2 bases, with 19 bases between them. This CDR3 comprises 15 residues. Here the CDR3 reads CASRVAGAAPYEQYF. CDR3 DNA: TGCGCCAGCCGGGTGGCAGGGGCCGCCCCCTACGAGCAGTACTTC.

The chain uses TRBV5-6 and TRBJ1-2; 7 bases map to TRBD1. This CDR3 is 17 amino acids long. The V and J ends lost 4 bases and 0 bases, in that order; junction bases with no gene match: 12. The germline CDR1 and CDR2 sequences are SGHDT and YYEEEE. The CDR3 DNA reads TGTGCCAGCAGCCCGCCAGGGGGAGGAGGGGCTAACTATGGCTACACCTTC. The encoded protein is CASSPPGGGGANYGYTF. The variable domain in full, completed from reference TRBV5-6 and TRBJ1-2, reads DAGVTQSPTHLIKTRGQQVTLRCSPKSGHDTVSWYQQALGQGPQFIFQYYEEEERQRGNFPDRFSGHQFPNYSSELNVNALLLGDSALYLCASSPPGGGGANYGYTFGSGTRLTVV.

DNA of the CDR3: TGTGCCAGCAGTGAATCAAGGGGGGGGACCCAGTACTTC. This translates into CASSESRGGTQYF. The V and J genes are TRBV25-1 and TRBJ2-5, with a possible D match to TRBD2 (7 bases). The length of the CDR3 is 13 residues. The germline V and J ends were trimmed by 1 base and 7 bases, with 10 bases remaining between them. Germline values: CDR1 MGHDK, CDR2 SYGVNS.

This chain connects TRBV9 to TRBJ1-2; D not certain. The germline V gene has CDR1 SGDLS and CDR2 YYNGEE. The CDR3 has 16 residues. V lost 4 bases, J lost 8 bases, and 24 bases lay in between. Written as DNA, the CDR3 is TGTGCCAGCAGCCTAACGAGTGCCGGGCTTATGGGGGGCTACACCTTC. Translation gives CASSLTSAGLMGGYTF.

In its sample, this clone was seen once. The chain is built from TRBV9 and TRBJ1-1; unclear D gene. The CDR3 length is 15 residues. The V end lost 3 bases, the J end lost 0 bases, and 12 bases lay between the germline ends. CDR1 and CDR2 (germline): SGDLS, YYNGEE. The CDR3 spells CASSGTTLLNTEAFF. For the CDR3, the DNA is TGTGCCAGCAGCGGAACAACACTTCTGAACACTGAAGCTTTCTTT.

The chain is built from TRBV10-3 and TRBJ1-5; D perhaps matches TRBD1 (6 bases). V was clipped by 10 bases and J by 3 bases, with 25 bases between them. Germline V lookup: CDR1 ENHRY, CDR2 SYGVKD. This CDR3 spans 17 amino acids. Written as DNA, the CDR3 is TGTGCCACTATGCCGGGACAAGGAGGAACAGACAATCAGCCCCAGCATTTT. Translating it yields CATMPGQGGTDNQPQHF.

The CDR3 DNA is TGTGCCAGCAGCTCGGGGGGACTACAAGAGACCCAGTACTTC. It codes for CASSSGGLQETQYF. The rearrangement joins TRBV5-4 to TRBJ2-5; TRBD2 aligns across 7 bases. With 3 bases clipped from V and 2 bases from J, the junction kept 4 bases outside the gene matches. This CDR3 comprises 14 residues. Looked up from germline, CDR1 is SGHNT and CDR2 is YYREEE (reference sequence).

The chain couples TRBV7-3 to TRBJ2-1; D is uncertain. Per the germline V gene, CDR1 is SGHTA and CDR2 is FQGTGA. With 3 bases removed from V and 0 bases from J, the gap between germline ends came to 12 bases. The CDR3 extends over 16 amino acids. CDR3 loop: CASSLALMGSYNEQFF. CDR3 coding DNA: TGTGCCAGCAGCTTGGCCCTAATGGGCTCCTACAATGAGCAGTTCTTC.

This rearrangement joins TRBV10-3 to TRBJ2-1; D is unresolved. V lost 7 bases to trimming and J lost 0 bases, with 7 bases between them. This CDR3 region has 13 residues. Per germline, CDR1 ENHRY and CDR2 SYGVKD. The CDR3 here is CAITSSSYNEQFF. CDR3 in DNA: TGTGCCATCACGAGTAGCTCCTACAATGAGCAGTTCTTC.

The V gene is TRBV6-5, the J gene TRBJ1-6; TRBD1 agrees at 9 bases. The CDR3 is made up of 14 amino acids. The V segment lost 6 bases and the J segment 7 bases; nucleotides outside the gene matches: 4. CDR1 is MNHEY, CDR2 SVGAGI, per germline. CDR3 nucleotides: TGTGCCAGCAGGGGACAGGGAAAAAATTCACCCCTCCACTTT. It translates to CASRGQGKNSPLHF.

This clone was picked up one time. The rearrangement links TRBV7-8 to TRBJ1-6; 8 nucleotides match TRBD1. Germline trimming cut 1 base from V and 1 base from J; bases unmatched to any gene: 3. This CDR3 contains 17 residues. CDR1 and CDR2 from the germline V gene are SGHVS and FQNEAQ. The CDR3 DNA reads as TGTGCCAGCAGCTTAGGGACAGGGAGGTCCTATAATTCACCCCTCCACTTT. It is translated as CASSLGTGRSYNSPLHF.

This clone was recorded only once. The CDR3 spells CAISDLDLLANTGELFF. The CDR3 region has the DNA TGTGCCATCAGTGACCTGGACCTACTCGCGAACACCGGGGAGCTGTTTTTT. The chain uses TRBV10-3 and TRBJ2-2, with unresolved D. CDR3 size: 17 residues. Germline-derived CDR1 and CDR2 are ENHRY and SYGVKD. Trimming stripped 3 bases from V and 0 bases from J, with 14 bases between.

The rearrangement uses TRBV10-2 and TRBJ1-5; tentatively, D is TRBD1 (5 bases). Germline CDR1 reads WSHSY; CDR2 reads SAAADI. The V and J ends lost 6 bases and 8 bases respectively, with 20 bases between them. This CDR3 has 15 amino acids. CDR3 sequence reads: CASSSRDGRSEPQHF. The CDR3 nucleotides are TGCGCCAGCAGCAGCCGGGACGGACGAAGCGAGCCCCAGCATTTT.

The chain uses TRBV7-6 and TRBJ1-4; possible D gene TRBD1, 5 bases. The CDR3 spans 15 residues. Germline values: CDR1 SGHVS, CDR2 FNYEAQ. V shed 5 bases and J shed 5 bases, with 15 bases lying between them. The CDR3 nucleotides are TGTGCCAGCAGCGCTTTTACAGGAGCCAATGAAAAACTGTTTTTT. Its protein product is CASSAFTGANEKLFF.